Sequencing of this TCR beta chain was carried out in a study of blood T cell repertoires in COVID-19. At the level of the study: From T cells, B-cell-depleted T cells, or PBMCs came the material, which was cDNA or gDNA.

Categorization into cohorts depended on clinical history that participants reported. Recovered status applied to Cohort 3 donors who had two consecutive negative PCRs. It also applied to those with clearance or with symptom resolution. In the authors' workflow: Amplification with reference gene primers provided the estimates of nucleated cell counts. Produced via immunoSEQ multiplex PCR; TCRdb's table is partial and in-frame only. Clone size and the V and J calls come from that table; the DNA yielded D and trimming. The repertoire consists of 150,000 to 200,000 clones, with 80% to 90% occurring once and the leading ten covering nearly 8%. The CDR3 runs 13 residues. Deletions cut 3 bases from V and 5 bases from J, with 8 bases between.

Sequencing was carried out using PBMCs or T cells enriched from blood (not recorded which). V and J are TRBV12-3 or TRBV12-4 and TRBJ1-5; D not certain. This clonotype was sampled from a woman aged 45 to 65 who had recovered from COVID-19. CDR3 amino acids: CASSFREDQPQHF. The CDR3 region has the DNA TGTGCCAGCAGTTTTAGGGAGGATCAGCCCCAGCATTTT.